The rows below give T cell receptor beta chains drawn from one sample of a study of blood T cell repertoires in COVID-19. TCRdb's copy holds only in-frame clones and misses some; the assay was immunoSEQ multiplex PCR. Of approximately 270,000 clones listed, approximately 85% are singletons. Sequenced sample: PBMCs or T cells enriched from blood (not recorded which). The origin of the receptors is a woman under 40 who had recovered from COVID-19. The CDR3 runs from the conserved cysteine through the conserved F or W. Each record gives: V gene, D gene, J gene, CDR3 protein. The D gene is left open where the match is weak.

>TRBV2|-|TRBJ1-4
CASMGGSEKLFF
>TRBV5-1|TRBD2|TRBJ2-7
CASSLELAGVFEQYF
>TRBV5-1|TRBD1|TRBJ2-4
CASSLGQGAAKNIQYF
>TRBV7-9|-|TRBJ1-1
CASSLVTGEGTEAFF
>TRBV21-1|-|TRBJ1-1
CASSKAGGPITEAFF
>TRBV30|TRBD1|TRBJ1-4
CAWSVREGASEKLFF
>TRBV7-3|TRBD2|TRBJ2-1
CASSLNPAGVGIEQFF
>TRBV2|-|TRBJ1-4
CASSEEDSTATNEKLFF
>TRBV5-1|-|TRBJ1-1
CASSSQPGNTEAFF
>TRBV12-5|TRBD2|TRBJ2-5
CASGPGLAYQETQYF
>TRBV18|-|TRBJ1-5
CASSPPEEQPQHF
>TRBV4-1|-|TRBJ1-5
CASSLQGNSNQPQHF
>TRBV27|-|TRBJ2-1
CASTNPQESSYNEQFF
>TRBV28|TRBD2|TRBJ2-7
CASRTSGRPYSYEQYF
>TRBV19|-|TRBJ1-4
CASTPRGGFEKLFF
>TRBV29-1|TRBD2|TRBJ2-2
CSVQKREGGELFF
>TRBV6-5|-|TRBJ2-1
CASSYAGNEQFF
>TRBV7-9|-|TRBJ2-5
CASSSQISETQYF
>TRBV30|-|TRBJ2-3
CAWSVVQGGTDTQYF
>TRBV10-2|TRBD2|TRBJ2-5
CASSVAGGQETQYF
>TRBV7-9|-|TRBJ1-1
CASSEGQGSEAFF
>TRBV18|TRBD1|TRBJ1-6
CASSGGQGNSPLHF
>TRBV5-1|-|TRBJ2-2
CASSLVANTGELFF
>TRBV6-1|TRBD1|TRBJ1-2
CASSELGGSYGYTF